This T cell receptor beta chain derives from a study of blood T cell repertoires in COVID-19. In the study overall: Donors in the United States, Italy and Spain gave samples during acute or convalescent COVID-19. T cells, B-cell-depleted T cells, or PBMCs supplied cDNA or gDNA.

This CDR3 comprises 13 residues. CDR1 is SNHLY, CDR2 FYNNEI, per germline. With 8 bases removed from V and 2 bases from J, the gap between germline ends came to 12 bases. Authors' methods: Estimation of nucleated cell counts relied on the amplification of reference gene primers. Sequencing was performed with immunoSEQ multiplex PCR; in TCRdb, only in-frame clones are kept and a portion is missing. V, J and clone size reflect that table, while D and trimming were determined from the DNA. This table holds 150,000 to 200,000 clones, 79% found once. The chain is built from TRBV2 and TRBJ1-1; D is possibly TRBD1 (6 bases). This receptor was identified in a man in his 60s with active or convalescent COVID-19. Sequencing was carried out using peripheral blood. Here the CDR3 DNA reads TGTGCCAGCTACAGGGAGAGAAACACTGAAGCTTTCTTT. Its translation is CASYRERNTEAFF.